Given below is one TCR beta chain in context. The data were taken from a study of blood T cell repertoires in COVID-19. The CDR3 runs 16 residues. CDR1 is MNHEY and CDR2 is SMNVEV in the germline V gene (reference sequence). The ends lost 8 bases at V and 0 bases at J; junction bases unmatched: 9. Profiled with immunoSEQ multiplex PCR; TCRdb holds only in-frame clones, not every one. The sample includes tens of thousands of clones, about 76% of them seen just once. The specimen was peripheral blood. The sequence came from a woman of 80 years or more with acute or convalescent COVID-19. The chain employs TRBV27 and TRBJ2-2, with 7 bases matching TRBD2. The CDR3: CASGLADLANTGELFF. The CDR3 nucleotides read TGTGCCAGCGGCCTAGCGGACCTAGCGAACACCGGGGAGCTGTTTTTT.